This TCR beta chain emerged from a study of blood T cells in healthy people across ages. Using a J-beta primer mix together with a sample-barcoded 5' primer, a second PCR was run for about 6 to 11 cycles. TCRdb redid the calling of the 5' RACE reads with MiXCR, one entry per CDR3 protein. Of about 900,000 distinct CDR3 sequences listed, about 48% were seen once; the top ten hold 10% to 15%. Trimming took 3 bases from V and 5 from J; bases not matched to a gene: 6. The CDR3 covers 16 residues. This chain connects TRBV12-3 or TRBV12-4 to TRBJ2-1, with 11 bases aligning to TRBD2. This clonotype was sampled from a young man in good health. The sample consisted of blood. CDR3 sequence: CASSFQGLAVNNEQFF. The CDR3, as DNA: TGTGCCAGCAGTTTTCAGGGACTAGCGGTGAACAATGAGCAGTTCTTC.